Listed below are T cell receptor beta chains from one sample, sequenced in a study of blood T cell repertoires in COVID-19. TCRdb's copy holds only in-frame clones and misses some; the assay was immunoSEQ multiplex PCR. This table holds 250,000 to 400,000 clones, about nine tenths found once. Material: peripheral blood. These receptor sequences come from a woman in her twenties or thirties with COVID-19, enrolled during active disease. CDR3s include the opening cysteine and the closing phenylalanine or tryptophan. A D gene is named only where the DNA matches it firmly. The size entry is marked missing in some rows and otherwise reads once, few, many or a size class.

J,D,size,V,CDR3,DNA
TRBJ2-1,NA,NA,TRBV5-6,CASSFGRRGSGNEQFF,TGTGCCAGCAGCTTCGGCCGGAGGGGCTCTGGCAATGAGCAGTTCTTC
TRBJ1-5,NA,NA,TRBV28,CASLDDRYNQPQHF,TGTGCCAGTTTAGATGACAGATACAATCAGCCCCAGCATTTT
TRBJ2-5,NA,NA,TRBV2,CASSGVAPVHF,TGTGCCAGCAGTGGGGTAGCGCCTGTGCACTTC
TRBJ1-3,NA,NA,TRBV4-1,CASSQGVAGLSGNTIYF,TGCGCCAGCAGCCAAGGAGTTGCGGGGCTCTCTGGAAACACCATATATTTT
TRBJ1-6,NA,NA,TRBV10-3,CAISVEGVGNSPLHF,TGTGCCATCAGTGTGGAGGGTGTGGGGAATTCACCCCTCCACTTT
TRBJ2-5,NA,NA,TRBV5-1,CASSLVPGVQETQYF,TGCGCCAGCAGCTTGGTCCCAGGGGTCCAAGAGACCCAGTACTTC
TRBJ1-1,NA,NA,TRBV4-1,CASSVGWGASEAFF,TGCGCCAGCAGCGTTGGCTGGGGAGCCTCTGAAGCTTTCTTT
TRBJ1-1,NA,NA,TRBV19,CASSSTGRKETEAFF,TGTGCCAGTAGCTCGACAGGAAGAAAGGAAACTGAAGCTTTCTTT
TRBJ1-5,TRBD1,NA,TRBV6-5,CASRLTGGTNQPQHF,TGTGCCAGCAGACTGACAGGGGGGACGAATCAGCCCCAGCATTTT
TRBJ2-5,TRBD2,NA,TRBV27,CASRELAGGKETQYF,TGTGCCAGCAGGGAGCTAGCGGGGGGCAAAGAGACCCAGTACTTC
TRBJ1-1,NA,NA,TRBV3-1/TRBV3-2,CASSASGNTEAFF,TGTGCCAGCAGCGCGTCAGGGAACACTGAAGCTTTCTTT
TRBJ2-5,TRBD2,NA,TRBV10-3,CAIRSGGQETQYF,TGTGCCATCAGGTCGGGGGGACAAGAGACCCAGTACTTC
TRBJ1-4,NA,NA,TRBV18,CASSPSGDNEKLFF,TGTGCCAGCTCACCATCCGGGGACAACGAAAAACTGTTTTTT
TRBJ2-5,NA,NA,TRBV5-1,CASSFPGTQETQYF,TGCGCCAGCAGCTTTCCCGGGACTCAAGAGACCCAGTACTTC
TRBJ1-1,NA,NA,TRBV5-4,CASSLSAGLNTEAFF,TGTGCCAGCAGCTTGTCGGCAGGGTTGAACACTGAAGCTTTCTTT
TRBJ2-3,TRBD2,NA,TRBV9,CASRRTSGSTDTQYF,TGTGCCAGCAGGAGGACTAGCGGGAGCACAGATACGCAGTATTTT
TRBJ2-3,NA,NA,TRBV5-1,CASSLRSSTDTQYF,TGCGCCAGCAGCTTACGCAGTAGCACAGATACGCAGTATTTT
TRBJ1-2,NA,NA,TRBV5-1,CASSLGGDGRKEGYTF,TGCGCCAGCAGCTTAGGAGGCGATGGACGCAAGGAGGGCTACACCTTC
TRBJ2-7,TRBD1,NA,TRBV6-5,CATHRDRPPYEQYF,TGTGCCACCCACCGGGACAGACCCCCCTACGAGCAGTACTTC
TRBJ1-2,NA,NA,TRBV7-9,CASNTLSRDWLNYGYTF,TGTGCCAGCAATACACTAAGTCGAGACTGGCTAAACTATGGCTACACCTTC
TRBJ1-1,TRBD1,few,TRBV5-1,CASSARQGRVNTEAFF,TGCGCCAGCAGCGCCAGACAGGGTCGGGTGAACACTGAAGCTTTCTTT
TRBJ2-5,NA,once,TRBV11-2,CASSLSSTPYQETQYF,TGTGCCAGCAGCTTATCGAGCACCCCGTACCAAGAGACCCAGTACTTC
TRBJ1-2,NA,NA,TRBV7-9,CASSRPEGGYTF,TGTGCCAGCAGCCGACCGGAGGGTGGCTACACCTTC
TRBJ2-1,NA,NA,TRBV6-4,CASSVDRTSAEQFF,TGTGCCAGCAGCGTTGACAGGACCTCGGCTGAGCAGTTCTTC
TRBJ1-3,TRBD1,NA,TRBV15,CATSRDLGGAGNTIYF,TGTGCCACCAGCAGAGATTTAGGGGGCGCCGGAAACACCATATATTTT
TRBJ1-4,NA,NA,TRBV11-2,CASSRTGTNEKLFF,TGTGCCAGCAGCCGAACCGGGACTAATGAAAAACTGTTTTTT
TRBJ1-1,NA,NA,TRBV6-2/TRBV6-3,CASSSGPTGYTEAFF,TGTGCCAGCAGTTCAGGACCAACAGGGTACACTGAAGCTTTCTTT
TRBJ1-1,NA,NA,TRBV6-5,CASSYSLGISTEAFF,TGTGCCAGCAGTTACTCTCTGGGCATTAGCACTGAAGCTTTCTTT
TRBJ2-3,TRBD2,NA,TRBV5-1,CASSLAPSGGASDTQYF,TGCGCCAGCAGCTTGGCCCCTAGCGGGGGGGCCTCAGATACGCAGTATTTT
TRBJ1-1,NA,NA,TRBV7-9,CASSRPGGNTEAFF,TGTGCCAGTTCACGTCCGGGTGGGAACACTGAAGCTTTCTTT
TRBJ2-5,TRBD2,NA,TRBV27,CASSLKGGETQYF,TGTGCCAGCAGTTTAAAGGGAGGGGAGACCCAGTACTTC
TRBJ2-1,NA,NA,TRBV5-6,CASSLRRGNNEQFF,TGTGCCAGCAGCTTGCGGAGGGGAAACAATGAGCAGTTCTTC
TRBJ2-1,TRBD2,NA,TRBV5-1,CASSLERGFLYNEQFF,TGCGCCAGCAGCTTGGAGCGGGGGTTTTTGTACAATGAGCAGTTCTTC
TRBJ1-1,TRBD1,NA,TRBV6-2/TRBV6-3,CASSYSRGQGNTEAFF,TGTGCCAGCAGTTACTCAAGGGGGCAAGGGAACACTGAAGCTTTCTTT
TRBJ2-3,TRBD2,NA,TRBV7-2,CASSHPSGADTQYF,TGTGCCAGCAGCCACCCCAGCGGGGCCGATACGCAGTATTTT
TRBJ1-2,NA,once,TRBV30,CAWSVGGTGYTF,TGTGCCTGGAGTGTAGGGGGAACGGGCTACACCTTC
TRBJ1-5,TRBD1,NA,TRBV2,CASSEDRGFNQPQHF,TGTGCCAGCAGTGAAGACAGGGGGTTCAATCAGCCCCAGCATTTT
TRBJ1-1,NA,NA,TRBV4-3,CASSQLRSMNTEAFF,TGCGCCAGCAGCCAGCTCCGGAGCATGAACACTGAAGCTTTCTTT
TRBJ1-1,TRBD1,NA,TRBV13,CASSLGGGGASAEAFF,TGTGCCAGCAGCTTAGGCGGAGGGGGCGCCTCGGCTGAAGCTTTCTTT
TRBJ1-2,TRBD1,NA,TRBV7-9,CASSLSPGTGDGYTF,TGTGCCAGCAGCTTAAGCCCCGGGACAGGGGACGGCTACACCTTC
TRBJ1-1,TRBD1,NA,TRBV23-1,CASSPFPGQGPREDTEAFF,TGCGCCAGCAGTCCCTTTCCGGGACAGGGTCCCCGGGAGGACACTGAAGCTTTCTTT
TRBJ2-2,TRBD2,NA,TRBV5-4,CASSPVGGGYTGELFF,TGTGCCAGCAGCCCTGTCGGCGGGGGGTACACCGGGGAGCTGTTTTTT
TRBJ2-3,TRBD2,NA,TRBV7-2,CASSLAIFKRGGTDTQYF,TGTGCCAGCAGCTTAGCGATCTTTAAGCGGGGGGGCACAGATACGCAGTATTTT
TRBJ2-1,NA,NA,TRBV27,CASSLGYDGGYNEQFF,TGTGCCAGCAGTTTGGGGTATGACGGGGGTTACAATGAGCAGTTCTTC
TRBJ2-3,TRBD1,NA,TRBV5-1,CASSPWGQGQIDTQYF,TGCGCCAGCAGCCCCTGGGGACAGGGTCAAATAGATACGCAGTATTTT
TRBJ1-3,NA,many,TRBV5-6,CASSPNSGNTIYF,TGTGCCAGCAGCCCCAACTCTGGAAACACCATATATTTT
TRBJ2-3,TRBD1,NA,TRBV13,CASSPRGQSTDTQYF,TGTGCCAGCAGCCCCAGGGGACAGAGCACAGATACGCAGTATTTT
TRBJ1-3,NA,once,TRBV21-1,CASSRLKFQGATGNTIYF,TGTGCCAGCAGCAGGCTTAAGTTTCAGGGGGCGACGGGAAACACCATATATTTT
TRBJ2-3,TRBD1,NA,TRBV2,CATRQGSTDTQYF,TGTGCCACGCGACAGGGATCCACAGATACGCAGTATTTT
TRBJ2-1,TRBD1,NA,TRBV5-8,CASSLDRGEYNEQFF,TGTGCCAGCAGCTTAGACAGGGGGGAATACAATGAGCAGTTCTTC
TRBJ2-1,TRBD1,NA,TRBV18,CASSLTGVNEQFF,TGTGCCAGCTCATTAACAGGGGTAAATGAGCAGTTCTTC
TRBJ2-3,TRBD2,NA,TRBV7-9,CASSHLAGNTDTQYF,TGTGCCAGCAGCCACCTAGCGGGGAACACAGATACGCAGTATTTT
TRBJ1-6,TRBD1,NA,TRBV2,CASISQGQDNSPLHF,TGTGCCAGCATATCCCAAGGACAGGACAATTCACCCCTCCACTTT
TRBJ1-1,NA,NA,TRBV11-3,CASSLQAGGTEAFF,TGTGCCAGCAGCTTACAGGCCGGTGGCACTGAAGCTTTCTTT
TRBJ2-3,NA,NA,TRBV5-1,CASSQQGTDTQYF,TGCGCCAGCAGCCAACAGGGTACAGATACGCAGTATTTT
TRBJ2-2,NA,NA,TRBV3-1/TRBV3-2,CASSQVSTGELFF,TGTGCCAGCAGCCAAGTTAGCACCGGGGAGCTGTTTTTT
TRBJ2-1,NA,once,TRBV6-5,CASTQRVGFVNEQFF,TGTGCCAGCACCCAGCGGGTCGGGTTCGTCAATGAGCAGTTCTTC
TRBJ2-6,NA,NA,TRBV14,CASSLFLSGANVLTF,TGTGCCAGCAGCCTCTTCCTCTCTGGGGCCAACGTCCTGACTTTC
TRBJ1-2,TRBD1,many,TRBV30,CAWRGDRARGYTF,TGTGCCTGGAGAGGGGACAGGGCTCGTGGCTACACCTTC